This T cell receptor (beta chain) emerged from a study of T cell clonality in common variable immunodeficiency. General study results and limits: Common variable immunodeficiency TCR beta sequences reportedly had fewer deletions and N-nucleotide insertions.

CDR1 is SEHNR and CDR2 is FQNEAQ in the germline V gene (reference sequence). This CDR3 spans 13 amino acids. V gave up 4 bases and J gave up 4 bases; unmatched junction bases: 1. This clone was seen repeatedly, ten times or more. Its antigen is undetermined. The CDR3 extends 3 residues past the end of the read, so its final part is completed from the germline J gene. Sequencing input was equivalent genomic DNA from CVID and controls. Generated by immunoSEQ multiplex PCR, the TCRdb table keeps only in-frame clones and is missing some. The sample is made up of about 34,000 clones, none counted only once.

The chain recombines TRBV7-9 with TRBJ1-1; the match to TRBD1 covers 9 bases. The clonotype originates from a person aged 18 to 75 in good health. Specimen: peripheral blood mononuclear cells. This CDR3 reads CASSYRGPTEAFF. Partial CDR3 DNA: TGTGCCAGCAGCTACAGGGGGCCCACTGAA.